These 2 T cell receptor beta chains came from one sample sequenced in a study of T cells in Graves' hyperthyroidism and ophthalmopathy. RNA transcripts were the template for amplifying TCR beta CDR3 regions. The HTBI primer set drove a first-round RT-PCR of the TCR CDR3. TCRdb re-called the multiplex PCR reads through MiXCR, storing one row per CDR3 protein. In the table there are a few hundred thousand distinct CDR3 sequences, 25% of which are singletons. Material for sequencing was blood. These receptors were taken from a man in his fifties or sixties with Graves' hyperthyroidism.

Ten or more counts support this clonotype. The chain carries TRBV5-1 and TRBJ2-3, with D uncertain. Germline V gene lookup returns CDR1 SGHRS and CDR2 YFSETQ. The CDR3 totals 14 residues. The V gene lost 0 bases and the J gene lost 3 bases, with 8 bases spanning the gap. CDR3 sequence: CASSLGDKTDTQYF. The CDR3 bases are TGCGCCAGCAGCTTGGGCGACAAAACAGATACGCAGTATTTT.

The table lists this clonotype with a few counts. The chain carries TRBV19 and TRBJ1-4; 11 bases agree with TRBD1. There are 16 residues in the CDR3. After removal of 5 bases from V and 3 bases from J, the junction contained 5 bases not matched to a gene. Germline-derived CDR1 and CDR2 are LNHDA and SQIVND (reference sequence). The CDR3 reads CASSLGQGAANEKLFF. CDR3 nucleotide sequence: TGTGCCAGTAGTCTCGGACAGGGGGCGGCTAATGAAAAACTGTTTTTT.